These 20 T cell receptor beta chains share one sample of origin, sequenced in a study of cytomegalovirus exposure and HLA in healthy donors. PCR used 60 Vbeta primers and 13 Jbeta primers. The table came from immunoSEQ multiplex PCR; TCRdb's copy has only in-frame clones and leaves some out. The sample has 120,000 to 150,000 clones; roughly 80% are singletons. The specimen sequenced was PBMCs. Every receptor here comes from a woman between 40 and 55 years old in good health and CMV-seropositive.

The chain combines TRBV19 with TRBJ1-1; D not certain. Germline values: CDR1 LNHDA, CDR2 SQIVND (reference sequence). This CDR3 region has 16 residues. V lost 7 bases, J lost 0 bases, and 18 bases lay in between. Written as DNA, the CDR3 is TGTGCCAGTAAATTCGCGGAGCTTTCGATGAACACTGAAGCTTTCTTT. Residues: CASKFAELSMNTEAFF.

J is TRBJ2-2 and V is TRBV10-3; 7 positions match TRBD2. From germline, CDR1 is ENHRY and CDR2 SYGVKD. Unmatched junction bases numbered 4, after V lost 5 bases and J lost 1 base. The CDR3 loop spans 15 amino acids. The CDR3 here is CAISFGLGNTGELFF. CDR3 coding DNA: TGTGCCATCAGTTTCGGACTAGGGAACACCGGGGAGCTGTTTTTT.

The chain links TRBV7-9 to TRBJ1-2; the match to TRBD1 covers 8 bases. The junction had 11 bases not matched to a gene; V was cut back by 5 bases and J by 6 bases. CDR1 SEHNR and CDR2 FQNEAQ come from the germline V gene (reference sequence). The CDR3 spans 15 residues. Here the CDR3 DNA reads TGTGCCAGCAGCAGATTCATACAGGGGGGCCATGGCTACACCTTC. Encoded protein: CASSRFIQGGHGYTF.

This sequence joins TRBV7-9 and TRBJ1-3, with no clear D. The V end was cut by 6 bases, the J end by 0 bases, with 9 bases between. The CDR3 is made up of 14 amino acids. CDR1 is SEHNR and CDR2 is FQNEAQ in the germline V gene (reference sequence). The CDR3 protein is CASSPGLSGNTIYF. CDR3 nucleotide sequence: TGTGCCAGCAGTCCAGGTCTCTCTGGAAACACCATATATTTT.

Only one count was recorded for this clone. The chain links TRBV2 to TRBJ2-1, with a possible D match to TRBD1 (6 bases). V was shortened by 7 bases and J by 0 bases, with 13 bases between the two germline ends. The CDR3 loop spans 15 amino acids. The germline V gene encodes CDR1 SNHLY and CDR2 FYNNEI. CDR3 in DNA: TGTGCCAGCACGGTGGGGGCCCACTCCTACAATGAGCAGTTCTTC. It codes for CASTVGAHSYNEQFF. The whole variable domain, filled in from reference TRBV2 and TRBJ2-1, reads EPEVTQTPSHQVTQMGQEVILRCVPISNHLYFYWYRQILGQKVEFLVSFYNNEISEKSEIFDDQFSVERPDGSNFTLKIRSTKLEDSAMYFCASTVGAHSYNEQFFGPGTRLTVL.

The gene calls are TRBV7-2 and TRBJ1-1; TRBD1 might be the D (6 bases). Germline-derived CDR1 and CDR2 are SGHTA and FQGNSA. This CDR3 region has 13 residues. V was clipped by 5 bases and J by 4 bases, with 11 bases between them. The CDR3 sequence is CASSRGGATEAFF. CDR3 coding DNA: TGTGCCAGCAGCCGGGGGGGGGCCACTGAAGCTTTCTTT.

This rearrangement joins TRBV28 to TRBJ1-5; D perhaps matches TRBD1 (5 bases). V was pared by 4 bases and J by 15 bases, with 16 bases between. The CDR3 is made up of 12 amino acids. Germline V gene data show CDR1 as MDHEN and CDR2 as SYDVKM. This CDR3 is CASSSQGMAPHF. In DNA form, the CDR3 reads TGTGCCAGCAGTTCCCAGGGTATGGCCCCGCATTTT.

V gene TRBV29-1 combines with J gene TRBJ2-7; D possibly corresponds to TRBD1 (5 bases). The CDR3 consists of 12 residues. V lost 4 bases to trimming and J lost 3 bases, with 10 bases between them. CDR1 SQVTM and CDR2 ANQGSEA come from the germline V gene. CDR3 sequence reads: CSVAGFIYEQYF. The CDR3 DNA reads as TGCAGCGTTGCAGGGTTTATCTACGAGCAGTACTTC.

The chain is built from TRBV15 and TRBJ1-2; D unclear. The CDR3 consists of 13 residues. CDR1 is LNHNV, CDR2 YYDKDF, per germline (reference sequence). Trimming took 4 bases from V and 4 from J, leaving 10 bases between them. The CDR3 region is CATSMAGAYGYTF. The CDR3 DNA reads as TGTGCCACCAGCATGGCAGGCGCCTATGGCTACACCTTC.

With regard to this clone: The same CDR3 is also encoded by other DNA sequences in this sample. V gene TRBV5-1 combines with J gene TRBJ2-1; possibly TRBD1 for D (6 bases). V lost 0 bases and J lost 3, with 7 bases in between. Germline CDR1 reads SGHRS; CDR2 reads YFSETQ. CDR3 length: 14 residues. This chain's CDR3 is CASSLGQDYNEQFF. CDR3 DNA sequence: TGCGCCAGCAGCTTGGGACAGGACTACAATGAGCAGTTCTTC.

This clone was observed a handful of times. The CDR3 region is CASSQDLGGGRVEAFF. Here the CDR3 DNA reads TGTGCCAGCAGCCAAGATCTAGGGGGTGGTCGGGTTGAAGCTTTCTTT. This chain uses TRBV4-2 with TRBJ1-1, with D perhaps matching TRBD1 (6 bases). CDR1 is LGHNA, CDR2 YNFKEQ, per germline. Between the trimmed V and J ends, which lost 0 bases and 7 bases, there was a span of 18 bases. CDR3 length: 16 amino acids.

In this sample, this clone turned up a few times. J is TRBJ1-2 and V is TRBV9; no definite D call. Germline assignment: CDR1 SGDLS and CDR2 YYNGEE. There are 13 residues in the CDR3. Trimming pared 0 bases from V and 4 bases from J, leaving 7 bases between. CDR3 DNA: TGTGCCAGCAGCGTAGATACTTTCTATGGCTACACCTTC. Its protein is CASSVDTFYGYTF.

This rearrangement joins TRBV7-3 to TRBJ2-1; D possibly corresponds to TRBD2 (5 bases). V shed 4 bases and J shed 0 bases, with 16 bases lying between them. The CDR3 is 17 amino acids. Germline values: CDR1 SGHTA, CDR2 FQGTGA. The DNA of the CDR3 is TGTGCCAGCAGCTCGAGAGCTAGCTCCCGCTCCTACAATGAGCAGTTCTTC. Amino acid sequence: CASSSRASSRSYNEQFF.

The chain uses TRBV28 and TRBJ1-3; no clear D gene. The CDR3 totals 14 residues. The V end was cut by 10 bases, the J end by 1 base, with 14 bases between. Germline V gene sequence: CDR1 MDHEN, CDR2 SYDVKM. DNA of the CDR3: TGTGCCACCCGATTGCAGGAATCTGGAAACACCATATATTTT. It encodes CATRLQESGNTIYF.

The gene calls are TRBV6-1 and TRBJ2-1; D is possibly TRBD2 (6 bases). The germline gives CDR1 MNHNS, CDR2 SASEGT. The CDR3 spans 19 residues. V gave up 0 bases and J gave up 10 bases, with 28 bases separating them. CDR3 protein: CASSEASRILAGPSMEQFF. DNA for the CDR3: TGTGCCAGCAGTGAAGCGTCTAGGATTTTGGCGGGACCTTCGATGGAGCAGTTCTTC.

V is TRBV15 and J is TRBJ2-7; weak D call: TRBD2 (5 bases). The V end lost 0 bases, the J end lost 2 bases, and 14 bases lay between the germline ends. The CDR3 has 16 amino acids. The germline V gene has CDR1 LNHNV and CDR2 YYDKDF (reference sequence). The DNA of the CDR3 is TGTGCCACCAGCAGAGACCCCGTCGGGATAACCTACGAGCAGTACTTC. Its translation is CATSRDPVGITYEQYF.

CDR3 region: CASSSTAGTNEQFF. The CDR3 DNA follows: TGCGCCAGCAGCTCGACGGCGGGGACCAATGAGCAGTTCTTC. The chain couples TRBV5-1 to TRBJ2-1, with TRBD2 as a possible D gene (6 bases). The CDR3 sequence is 14 residues long. Germline V CDR1 and CDR2: SGHRS, YFSETQ. V was shortened by 3 bases and J by 6 bases, with 13 bases between the two germline ends.

The chain uses TRBV10-3 and TRBJ1-3; D gene unclear. The CDR3 totals 14 residues. V gave up 2 bases and J gave up 7 bases, with 12 bases separating them. CDR1 is ENHRY, CDR2 SYGVKD, per germline. The CDR3 loop reads CAISEPSVGNTIYF. The CDR3 coding sequence is TGTGCCATCAGTGAGCCGAGCGTGGGTAACACCATATATTTT.

Only a few counts were recorded for this clone. Other DNA sequences in this specimen translate into the identical CDR3. The chain carries TRBV19 and TRBJ2-2; 7 bases are a match to TRBD1. The germline CDR1 and CDR2 sequences are LNHDA and SQIVND (reference sequence). V lost 6 bases, J lost 6 bases, and 4 bases stayed unmatched. This CDR3 contains 13 residues. The CDR3 spells CASRETGSGELFF. The CDR3, as DNA: TGTGCCAGTAGAGAGACAGGGTCCGGGGAGCTGTTTTTT.

A word on this clone: Other DNA sequences in this specimen translate into the identical CDR3. J is TRBJ1-2 and V is TRBV14; 10 bases are a match to TRBD1. The CDR3 sequence is 17 residues long. Germline CDR1 SGHDN, CDR2 FVKESK. The V gene end was trimmed by 0 bases and the J gene end by 8 bases; junction bases not matched to a gene: 12. CDR3 nucleotide sequence: TGTGCCAGCAGCCAAGATTACGGGACAGGGGCGGCGGACGGCTACACCTTC. Its translation is CASSQDYGTGAADGYTF.